Sequencing of this T cell receptor (beta chain) was carried out in a study of cytomegalovirus exposure and HLA in healthy donors. Repertoires were generated with immunoSEQ multiplex PCR, while TCRdb's copy carries only in-frame clones and drops some. There are more than 70,000 clones in the sample; around 96% occur only once, and 1.6% lies in the top ten. Trimming at V came to 1 base and at J to 3 bases, leaving 2 bases not matched to a gene. The CDR3 has 14 residues. From germline, CDR1 is SGHTA and CDR2 FQGTGA. On this clone itself: Its antigen is as yet unknown.

Notes on the study in general: The authors listed 150 to 200 TCR beta chains as cytomegalovirus-associated.

This clonotype was obtained from a man aged 18-30 years in good health and CMV-seropositive. This sequence joins TRBV7-3 and TRBJ1-2; TRBD1 matches at 7 bases. The specimen sequenced was PBMCs. In nucleotides, the CDR3 is TGTGCCAGCAGCTTAAAGGGGGCGGACTATGGCTACACCTTC. Its protein is CASSLKGADYGYTF.